The 17 T cell receptor beta chains below all came from one sample that was sequenced in a study of blood T cell repertoires in COVID-19. Sequencing was performed with immunoSEQ multiplex PCR; in TCRdb, only in-frame clones are kept and a portion is missing. The sample consists of 130,000 or so clones, around 80% of them appearing once. The sequenced sample was peripheral blood. The receptors shown here come from a woman aged 60-75 years with acute or convalescent COVID-19.

The rearrangement links TRBV9 to TRBJ2-1, with 7 bases fitting TRBD1. With V trimmed by 4 bases and J by 4 bases, 5 bases remained unmatched. The CDR3 is 14 amino acids. Germline CDR1 SGDLS, CDR2 YYNGEE. CDR3 sequence: CASSIRDSYNEQFF. The DNA for the CDR3 is TGTGCCAGCAGCATCCGGGACAGTTACAATGAGCAGTTCTTC.

J is TRBJ1-2 and V is TRBV18; weak D call: TRBD1 (6 bases). Trimming removed 6 bases from V and 2 bases from J, with 22 bases in between. CDR1 is KGHSH, CDR2 LQKENI, per germline. The CDR3 totals 17 residues. The CDR3: CASSLDRRVLGNYGYTF. DNA for the CDR3: TGTGCCAGCTCTCTGGACAGAAGAGTGCTTGGGAACTATGGCTACACCTTC.

The genes are TRBV30 and TRBJ1-4, with 7 bases fitting TRBD1. J lost 5 bases, V lost 0 bases, and 6 bases had no gene match. The CDR3 contains 15 residues. Germline CDR1 is GTSNPN and CDR2 is SVGIG (reference sequence). CDR3: CAWSVLGTENEKLFF. CDR3 bases: TGTGCCTGGAGTGTACTAGGGACAGAGAATGAAAAACTGTTTTTT.

V and J are TRBV12-1 and TRBJ2-3; the table names TRBD2, a call not compared with the DNA. TRBV12-1 is marked as a pseudogene. The CDR3 runs 17 residues. For the CDR3, the DNA is TGTGCCAGCAGCCCACAACGGGGGGGCTCTAGCACAGATACGCAGTATTTT. Protein product: CASSPQRGGSSTDTQYF.

The chain recombines TRBV7-9 with TRBJ1-1; possible D gene TRBD1, 5 bases. V lost 1 base, J lost 1 base, and 10 bases lay in between. There are 15 residues in the CDR3. CDR1 SEHNR and CDR2 FQNEAQ come from the germline V gene (reference sequence). The CDR3 reads CASSLGGLQNTEAFF. CDR3 DNA: TGTGCCAGCAGCTTAGGGGGACTCCAGAACACTGAAGCTTTCTTT. Complete variable domain (other parts from reference TRBV7-9 and TRBJ1-1): DTGVSQNPRHKITKRGQNVTFRCDPISEHNRLYWYRQTLGQGPEFLTYFQNEAQLEKSRLLSDRFSAERPKGSFSTLEIQRTEQGDSAMYLCASSLGGLQNTEAFFGQGTRLTVV.

The chain couples TRBV9 to TRBJ1-1; a weak D match, TRBD1 (5 bases). V lost 3 bases and J 2 bases, leaving 11 bases between the germline ends. CDR1 and CDR2 (germline): SGDLS, YYNGEE. CDR3 length: 14 residues. CDR3 coding DNA: TGTGCCAGCAGCGCCGGGGGATCAAACACTGAAGCTTTCTTT. Its translation is CASSAGGSNTEAFF.

The genes are TRBV10-1 and TRBJ1-1; D uncertain. The germline V and J ends were trimmed by 6 bases and 1 base, with 18 bases remaining between them. CDR1 and CDR2 from the germline V gene are WNHNN and SYGVQD (reference sequence). This CDR3 comprises 16 residues. Here the CDR3 reads CASSPWGGRGNTEAFF. The CDR3, as DNA: TGCGCCAGCAGCCCCTGGGGAGGGCGCGGGAACACTGAAGCTTTCTTT.

The chain uses TRBV10-3 and TRBJ1-1; no clear D gene. CDR3 size: 12 residues. Trimming shortened V by 7 bases and J by 4 bases, and 10 bases separated the two germline ends. Germline values: CDR1 ENHRY, CDR2 SYGVKD. CDR3 sequence (DNA): TGTGCCATCAAGATCCTGAGCACTGAAGCTTTCTTT. Protein product: CAIKILSTEAFF.

The chain couples TRBV19 to TRBJ1-6, with D perhaps TRBD1 (6 bases). The V and J ends lost 5 bases and 10 bases respectively, with 18 bases between them. The CDR3 covers 15 residues. Germline lookup yields CDR1 LNHDA and CDR2 SQIVND (reference sequence). This chain's CDR3 is CASSPETGSRSPLHF. As DNA, the CDR3 is TGTGCCAGTAGTCCGGAAACAGGGTCACGGTCACCCCTCCACTTT.

This CDR3 is CSAGRTANYGYTF. DNA of the CDR3: TGCAGCGCCGGAAGGACAGCTAACTATGGCTACACCTTC. The rearrangement joins TRBV29-1 to TRBJ1-2; perhaps TRBD1 as D (6 bases). The CDR3 extends over 13 amino acids. Between the trimmed V and J ends, which lost 7 bases and 0 bases, there was a span of 12 bases. The germline CDR1 and CDR2 sequences are SQVTM and ANQGSEA.

The rearrangement joins TRBV27 to TRBJ1-2, with D possibly TRBD1 on 6 matching bases. The CDR3 length is 14 residues. The V end lost 7 bases, the J end lost 7 bases, and 19 bases lay between the germline ends. Germline V lookup: CDR1 MNHEY, CDR2 SMNVEV (reference sequence). In DNA, the CDR3 is TGTGCCAGCACCCCTGTGAGGGGGGGTGGTGGCTACACCTTC. Amino acid sequence: CASTPVRGGGGYTF.

The gene calls are TRBV25-1 and TRBJ2-2, with D possibly TRBD1 on 5 matching bases. Germline CDR1 reads MGHDK; CDR2 reads SYGVNS. CDR3 length: 17 residues. Trimming left V 2 bases short and J 7 bases short, with 20 bases between. The CDR3 DNA follows: TGTGCCAGCAGTGAAGATGAAAGGGGCTCCTTCAGCGGGGAGCTGTTTTTT. Amino acids: CASSEDERGSFSGELFF. The entire variable domain, with the rest obtained from reference TRBV25-1 and TRBJ2-2, is as follows: EADIYQTPRYLVIGTGKKITLECSQTMGHDKMYWYQQDPGMELHLIHYSYGVNSTEKGDLSSESTVSRIRTEHFPLTLESARPSHTSQYLCASSEDERGSFSGELFFGEGSRLTVL.

A few counts support this clone. V and J are TRBV19 and TRBJ1-2; the match to TRBD1 covers 10 bases. The germline gives CDR1 LNHDA, CDR2 SQIVND (reference sequence). The CDR3 runs to 17 residues. V gave up 6 bases and J gave up 7 bases; unmatched junction bases: 17. For the CDR3, the DNA is TGTGCCAGTAGCCCTTATTGGGGGACAGGGGATTACGCTGGCTACACCTTC. The encoded protein is CASSPYWGTGDYAGYTF.

V is TRBV6-1 and J is TRBJ1-2, with D perhaps matching TRBD1 (6 bases). Germline V gene sequence: CDR1 MNHNS, CDR2 SASEGT. The CDR3 consists of 17 residues. V lost 0 bases to trimming and J lost 4 bases, with 18 bases between them. DNA for the CDR3: TGTGCCAGCAGTGAAGCGCTTGGGACATCGTTGAGCTATGGCTACACCTTC. Protein: CASSEALGTSLSYGYTF.

This chain joins TRBV30 and TRBJ1-3; D is uncertain. The length of the CDR3 is 11 residues. The germline V and J ends were trimmed by 3 bases and 3 bases, with 3 bases remaining between them. Germline CDR1 and CDR2: GTSNPN and SVGIG (reference sequence). The CDR3 region is CAWSGGNTIYF. For the CDR3, the DNA is TGTGCCTGGAGCGGTGGAAACACCATATATTTT.

The genes are TRBV5-6 and TRBJ2-7, with 9 bases aligning to TRBD1. The CDR3 length is 14 residues. Trimming cost V 6 bases and J 4 bases; bases outside gene matches: 8. The germline V gene has CDR1 SGHDT and CDR2 YYEEEE. CDR3 in DNA: TGTGCCAGCACCCCCGGGACAGGGATGTACGAGCAGTACGTC. Translation: CASTPGTGMYEQYV.

This chain joins TRBV5-1 and TRBJ2-3; the match to TRBD2 covers 15 bases. The CDR3 is 16 amino acids. With 0 bases clipped from V and 9 bases from J, the junction kept 5 bases outside the gene matches. The germline gives CDR1 SGHRS, CDR2 YFSETQ. The CDR3 nucleotides read TGCGCCAGCAGCTTGGGAGATGGGACTAGCGGGGGGACGCAGTATTTT. It translates to CASSLGDGTSGGTQYF.